The rows below give T cell receptor beta chains drawn from one sample of a study of regulatory T cells in long-lasting Graves disease. TCRdb passed the multiplex PCR reads through MiXCR, listing each CDR3 protein once. The data show a few hundred thousand distinct CDR3 sequences, around a fifth seen once. Sequenced material: peripheral blood mononuclear cells (PBMCs), taken when the disease was refractory, from a patient treated with antithyroid drugs. These receptors came from a female donor with Graves disease. The CDR3 runs from the conserved cysteine through the conserved F or W. The D gene is left open where the match is weak. Size tells how often a clone was seen (once, few, many) or the class of an expanded clone, and some rows leave it out.

j_gene | v_gene | d_gene | abundance | CDR3nt | CDR3aa
TRBJ1-2 | TRBV28 | TRBD1 | many | TGTGCCAGCCGGGGCATTGACAGGGAAGGTCGCTACACCTTC | CASRGIDREGRYTF
TRBJ1-4 | TRBV28 | NA | NA | TGTGCCAGCGGACTGGCGGCCTCTAATGAAAAACTGTTTTTT | CASGLAASNEKLFF
TRBJ2-3 | TRBV3-1 | NA | few | TGTGCCAGCAGCCAAGGGGCATTTGCCAGCACAGATACGCAGTATTTT | CASSQGAFASTDTQYF
TRBJ1-1 | TRBV2 | NA | many | TGTGCCAGCAGTGAGCGGCAGGTTGACCATACTGAAGCTTTCTTT | CASSERQVDHTEAFF
TRBJ1-1 | TRBV28 | NA | many | TGTGCCAGCACCGAGGAGGGGAACACTGAAGCTTTCTTT | CASTEEGNTEAFF
TRBJ2-1 | TRBV2 | TRBD2 | many | TGTGCCAGCGAGCGGGAGGACACACACAATGAGCAGTTCTTC | CASEREDTHNEQFF
TRBJ2-7 | TRBV3-1 | NA | NA | TGTGCCAGCAGCCACGCAATAAACGAGCAGTACTTC | CASSHAINEQYF
TRBJ1-2 | TRBV5-6 | NA | few | TGTGCCAGCAGCTCGAACGACAGGTCTTTCTATGGCTACACCTTC | CASSSNDRSFYGYTF
TRBJ1-4 | TRBV25-1 | NA | NA | TGTGCCAGCAGTGAATACCTAAGCATGGAAAAACTGTTTTTT | CASSEYLSMEKLFF
TRBJ1-5 | TRBV19 | TRBD1 | NA | TGTGCCAGTAGTATCGGGACAGTATTCAATCAGCCCCAGCATTTT | CASSIGTVFNQPQHF
TRBJ2-3 | TRBV2 | TRBD2 | few | TGTGCCAGCAGAGTACTAGCGGGAGCGACAGATACGCAGTATTTT | CASRVLAGATDTQYF
TRBJ2-6 | TRBV20-1 | TRBD1 | NA | TGCAGTGCTGGGACAGGAACTGGGGCCAACGTCCCGACTTTC | CSAGTGTGANVPTF
TRBJ1-5 | TRBV28 | NA | many | TGTGCCAGCAGATCCGGTCAGCCCCAGCATTTT | CASRSGQPQHF
TRBJ1-5 | TRBV19 | NA | NA | TGTGCCAGCCGGGAGCAAAGCAATCAGCCCCAGCATTTT | CASREQSNQPQHF
TRBJ2-6 | TRBV5-1 | NA | NA | TGCGCCAGCAGAGATTTCGCGAGCTCTGGGGCCAACGTCCTGACTTTC | CASRDFASSGANVLTF
TRBJ1-1 | TRBV5-5 | TRBD1 | many | TGTGCCAGCAGCTTGGAGGCAGGGGGATACACTGAAGCTTTCTTT | CASSLEAGGYTEAFF
TRBJ1-4 | TRBV5-1 | TRBD1 | NA | TGCGCCAGCAGCTTGGATGGGACAGGGATGAGCAATGAAAAACTGTTTTTT | CASSLDGTGMSNEKLFF
TRBJ1-5 | TRBV2 | TRBD1 | many | TGTGCCAGATCGACAGGGTCGGGCAATCAGCCCCAGCATTTT | CARSTGSGNQPQHF
TRBJ2-7 | TRBV14 | NA | NA | TGTGCCAGCAGCCACCTCCCCACAGCGGCCGGCTACGAGCAGTACTTC | CASSHLPTAAGYEQYF
TRBJ1-5 | TRBV11-2 | NA | many | TGTGCCAGCAGTTTGGGGTCAGATCAGCCCCAGCATTTT | CASSLGSDQPQHF
TRBJ2-5 | TRBV2 | NA | many | TGTGCCAGCATTCGGGACGGGAAAGAGACCCAGTACTTC | CASIRDGKETQYF
TRBJ1-3 | TRBV28 | NA | NA | TGTGCCAGCACTCCGGGGGGGACTGGAAACACCATATATTTT | CASTPGGTGNTIYF
TRBJ2-2 | TRBV3-1 | TRBD1 | many | TGTGCCAGCAGCCAGGGACAGGCGAACACCGGGGAGCTGTTTTTT | CASSQGQANTGELFF
TRBJ2-7 | TRBV5-5 | TRBD2 | few | TGTGCCAGCAGCTTAGGACTAGGCTATTACGAGCAGTACTTC | CASSLGLGYYEQYF
TRBJ1-1 | TRBV3-1 | NA | few | TGTGCCAGCCGGGGAAAGAACACTGAAGCTTTCTTT | CASRGKNTEAFF
TRBJ2-2 | TRBV3-1 | TRBD1 | many | TGTGCCAGCAGCCAAGATCTGGTGACAGGGCTAACCGGGGAGCTGTTTTTT | CASSQDLVTGLTGELFF
TRBJ2-2 | TRBV9 | NA | few | TGTGCCAGCAGGCCCGGGACATCCGCGAACACCGGGGAGCTGTTTTTT | CASRPGTSANTGELFF
TRBJ2-2 | TRBV28 | NA | many | TGTGCCAGCAGTTTTCTTGGCGGCGGGGAGCTGTTTTTT | CASSFLGGGELFF
TRBJ1-4 | TRBV4-2 | NA | NA | TGTGCCAGCAGCCAAGGATCTTTTAATGAAAAACTGTTTTTT | CASSQGSFNEKLFF
TRBJ2-2 | TRBV29-1 | NA | many | TGCAGCGTTGCTTACACCGGGGAGCTGTTTTTT | CSVAYTGELFF
TRBJ2-7 | TRBV28 | TRBD2 | few | TGTGCCAGCAGTCGGACTAGTAAGGGTTATGGTTACGAGCAGTACTTC | CASSRTSKGYGYEQYF
TRBJ2-2 | TRBV19 | TRBD1 | many | TGTGCCAGTGGACAGGGGACGGGCACCGGGGAGCTGTTTTTT | CASGQGTGTGELFF
TRBJ1-6 | TRBV9 | NA | many | TGTGCCAGCAGCTCTGTTGGCGGGAATTCACCCCTCCACTTT | CASSSVGGNSPLHF
TRBJ2-3 | TRBV9 | NA | NA | TGTGCCAGCAGTCCCCGGGACTACAGGGGGACAGATACGCAGTATTTT | CASSPRDYRGTDTQYF
TRBJ2-7 | TRBV20-1 | TRBD2 | NA | TGCAGTGCTAGTCCCGGGACTAGCGGGAGTTACGAGCAGTACTTC | CSASPGTSGSYEQYF
TRBJ2-7 | TRBV28 | NA | NA | TGTGCCAGCAGTTTATGGGGGACTACAGGGAGCTACGAGCAGTACTTC | CASSLWGTTGSYEQYF
TRBJ1-4 | TRBV29-1 | NA | few | TGCAGCGTTGAAGATCGATCCAGGCATAATGAAAAACTGTTTTTT | CSVEDRSRHNEKLFF
TRBJ2-7 | TRBV15 | TRBD2 | many | TGTGCCACCAGCAGAGGGGGAGGGGTGACCTACGAGCAGTACTTC | CATSRGGGVTYEQYF
TRBJ2-7 | TRBV6-1 | NA | NA | TGTGCCAGCAGCCCCCAGTTAGGGGGAGTTCACGAGCAGTACTTC | CASSPQLGGVHEQYF
TRBJ1-2 | TRBV12-3/TRBV12-4 | NA | many | TGTGCCAGCAGCATCGACAGGCATGGCTACACCTTC | CASSIDRHGYTF
TRBJ2-1 | TRBV27 | NA | few | TGTGCCAGCAGTTTATCGTATGGGGGGGCGTCATACAATGAGCAGTTCTTC | CASSLSYGGASYNEQFF
TRBJ1-2 | TRBV7-9 | NA | many | TGTGCCAGCAGCTTATTAAGTGACTGGGATGGCTACACCTTC | CASSLLSDWDGYTF